The rows below give T cell receptor beta chains drawn from one sample of a study of blood T cell repertoires in COVID-19. Some clones are missing from TCRdb's copy, which holds only in-frame ones; the method was immunoSEQ multiplex PCR. The sample includes 300,000 to 350,000 clones, about 88% of them seen just once. The sample consisted of peripheral blood. The receptor set was obtained from a woman aged 70-85 years with COVID-19, enrolled during active disease. CDR3s include the opening cysteine and the closing phenylalanine or tryptophan. Each record gives: V gene, J gene, clone size, D gene, CDR3 protein, CDR3 DNA. A D gene is named only where the DNA matches it firmly. A clone size is listed for some rows: how often the clone was seen (once, few, many), or a class if it is expanded.

TRBV4-3	TRBJ2-7	-	-	CASSPGEEPAEQYF	TGCGCCAGCAGTCCGGGAGAAGAGCCCGCGGAGCAGTACTTC
TRBV19	TRBJ2-6	-	-	CASKRQTFGANVLTF	TGTGCCAGTAAGAGACAGACTTTTGGGGCCAACGTCCTGACTTTC
TRBV11-2	TRBJ1-6	-	-	CASSLYLAATANNSPLHF	TGTGCCAGCAGCTTATATTTGGCTGCGACAGCTAATAATTCACCCCTCCACTTT
TRBV20-1	TRBJ2-5	few	TRBD1	CSASEQGGLIGETQYF	TGCAGTGCTAGTGAACAGGGGGGTTTAATTGGAGAGACCCAGTACTTC
TRBV9	TRBJ1-1	-	TRBD1	CASSPQPTGWEEAFF	TGTGCCAGCAGCCCCCAACCGACAGGGTGGGAAGAAGCTTTCTTT
TRBV14	TRBJ2-7	-	-	CASSQERQVQYF	TGTGCCAGCAGCCAAGAACGACAGGTTCAGTACTTC
TRBV7-9	TRBJ1-1	-	-	CASSYGGARTEAFF	TGTGCCAGCAGCTACGGGGGGGCCAGGACTGAAGCTTTCTTT
TRBV5-1	TRBJ1-4	-	-	CASSFEQGRKKLFF	TGCGCCAGCAGCTTCGAACAGGGAAGGAAAAAACTGTTTTTT
TRBV24-1	TRBJ1-2	few	TRBD1	CATSDSGQGYGYTF	TGTGCCACCAGTGACTCGGGACAGGGTTATGGCTACACCTTC
TRBV5-1	TRBJ1-1	few	TRBD1	CASNPGTGYNTEAFF	TGCGCCAGCAATCCCGGGACAGGGTATAACACTGAAGCTTTCTTT
TRBV11-2	TRBJ1-5	-	-	CASSLASDQPQHF	TGTGCCAGCAGCTTAGCTTCAGATCAGCCCCAGCATTTT
TRBV29-1	TRBJ2-4	few	-	CSVALSNIQYF	TGCAGCGTTGCACTATCAAACATTCAGTACTTC
TRBV18	TRBJ1-4	-	TRBD1	CASSLGAGTGREKLFF	TGTGCCAGCTCACTCGGTGCCGGGACAGGGCGCGAAAAACTGTTTTTT
TRBV9	TRBJ2-5	-	TRBD2	CASSARTSGVETQYF	TGTGCCAGCAGCGCCAGGACTAGCGGGGTAGAGACCCAGTACTTC
TRBV5-1	TRBJ1-1	few	TRBD1	CASRTSTGTEAFF	TGCGCCAGCCGCACCTCGACAGGGACTGAAGCTTTCTTT
TRBV11-3	TRBJ2-3	-	TRBD2	CASSLDQERGEADTQYF	TGTGCCAGCAGCTTAGATCAAGAGCGGGGTGAGGCAGATACGCAGTATTTT
TRBV18	TRBJ2-5	few	-	CASSPGAGETQYF	TGTGCCAGCTCACCAGGGGCTGGGGAGACCCAGTACTTC
TRBV3-1/TRBV3-2	TRBJ2-7	few	TRBD1	CASSPGTGTYEQYF	TGTGCCAGCAGCCCCGGGACAGGGACCTACGAGCAGTACTTC
TRBV7-9	TRBJ1-4	-	-	CASSYRFTNEKLFF	TGTGCCAGCAGCTATCGGTTTACTAATGAAAAACTGTTTTTT
TRBV3-1/TRBV3-2	TRBJ1-2	-	TRBD1	CASSYGQGSFGYTF	TGTGCCAGCAGCTATGGACAGGGGAGCTTTGGCTACACCTTC
TRBV10-3	TRBJ1-2	-	-	CAISDRDSRYGYTF	TGTGCCATCAGTGATCGCGACAGCCGCTATGGCTACACCTTC
TRBV3-1/TRBV3-2	TRBJ1-4	-	-	CASSKDSYNEKLFF	TGTGCCAGCAGCAAGGACAGCTATAATGAAAAACTGTTTTTT